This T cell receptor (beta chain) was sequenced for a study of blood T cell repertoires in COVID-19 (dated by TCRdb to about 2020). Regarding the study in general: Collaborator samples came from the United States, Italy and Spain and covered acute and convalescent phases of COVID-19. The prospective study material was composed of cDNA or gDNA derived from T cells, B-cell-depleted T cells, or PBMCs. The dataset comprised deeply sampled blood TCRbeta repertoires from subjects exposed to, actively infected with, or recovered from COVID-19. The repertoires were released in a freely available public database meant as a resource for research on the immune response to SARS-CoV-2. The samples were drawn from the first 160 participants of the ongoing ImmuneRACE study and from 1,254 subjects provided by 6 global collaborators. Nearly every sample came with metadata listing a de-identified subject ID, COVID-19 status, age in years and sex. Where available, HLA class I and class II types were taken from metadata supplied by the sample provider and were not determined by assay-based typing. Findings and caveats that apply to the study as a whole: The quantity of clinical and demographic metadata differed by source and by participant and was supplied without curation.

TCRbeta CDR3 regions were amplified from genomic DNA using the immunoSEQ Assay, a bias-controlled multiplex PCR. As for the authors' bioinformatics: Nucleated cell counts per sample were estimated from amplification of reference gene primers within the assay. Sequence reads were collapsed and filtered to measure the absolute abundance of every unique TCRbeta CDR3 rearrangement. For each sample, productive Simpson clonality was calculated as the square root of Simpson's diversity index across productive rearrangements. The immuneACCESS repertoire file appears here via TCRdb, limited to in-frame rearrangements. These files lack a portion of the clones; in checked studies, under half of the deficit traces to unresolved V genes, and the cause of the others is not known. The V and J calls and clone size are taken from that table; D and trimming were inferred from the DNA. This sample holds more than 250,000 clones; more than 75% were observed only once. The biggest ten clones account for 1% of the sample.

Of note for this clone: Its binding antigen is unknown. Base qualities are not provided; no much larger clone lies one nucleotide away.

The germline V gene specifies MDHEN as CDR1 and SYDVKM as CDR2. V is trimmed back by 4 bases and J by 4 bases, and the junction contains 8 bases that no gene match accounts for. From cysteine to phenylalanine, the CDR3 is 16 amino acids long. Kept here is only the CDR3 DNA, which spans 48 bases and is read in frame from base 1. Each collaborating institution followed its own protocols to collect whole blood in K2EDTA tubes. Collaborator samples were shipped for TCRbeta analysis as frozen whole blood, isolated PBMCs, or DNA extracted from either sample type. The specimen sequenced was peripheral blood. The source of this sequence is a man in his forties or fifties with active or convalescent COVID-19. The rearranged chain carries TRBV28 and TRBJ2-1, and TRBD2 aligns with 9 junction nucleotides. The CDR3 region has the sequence CASSSPAGGRYNEQFF. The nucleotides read TGTGCCAGCAGTTCTCCCGCGGGGGGGAGGTACAATGAGCAGTTCTTC.